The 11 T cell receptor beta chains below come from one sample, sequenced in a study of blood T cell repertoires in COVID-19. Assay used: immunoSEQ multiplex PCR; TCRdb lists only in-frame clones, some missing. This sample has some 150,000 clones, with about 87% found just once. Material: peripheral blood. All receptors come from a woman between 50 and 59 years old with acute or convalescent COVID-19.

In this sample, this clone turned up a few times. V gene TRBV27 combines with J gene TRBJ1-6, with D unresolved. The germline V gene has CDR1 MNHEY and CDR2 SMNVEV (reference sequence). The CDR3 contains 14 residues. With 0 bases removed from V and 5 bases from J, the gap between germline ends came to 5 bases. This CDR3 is CASSLSAHNSPLHF. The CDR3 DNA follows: TGTGCCAGCAGTTTATCGGCACATAATTCACCCCTCCACTTT.

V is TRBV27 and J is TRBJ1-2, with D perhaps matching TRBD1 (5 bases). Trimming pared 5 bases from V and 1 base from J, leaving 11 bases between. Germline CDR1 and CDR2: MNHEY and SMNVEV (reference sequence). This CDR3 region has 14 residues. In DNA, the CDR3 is TGTGCCAGCAGTCCGCAGACAGTTAACTATGGCTACACCTTC. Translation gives CASSPQTVNYGYTF.

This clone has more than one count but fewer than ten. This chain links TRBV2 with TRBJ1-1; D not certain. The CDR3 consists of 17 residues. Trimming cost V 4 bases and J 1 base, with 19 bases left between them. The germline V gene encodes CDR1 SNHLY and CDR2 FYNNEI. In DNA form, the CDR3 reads TGTGCCAGCAGTGGGCGATCGGGTGGATTAAGGAACACTGAAGCTTTCTTT. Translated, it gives CASSGRSGGLRNTEAFF.

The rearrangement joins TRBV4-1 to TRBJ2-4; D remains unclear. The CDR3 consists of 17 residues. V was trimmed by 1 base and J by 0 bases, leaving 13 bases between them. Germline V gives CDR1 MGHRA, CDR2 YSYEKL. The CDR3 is CASSQGPPSLAKNIQYF. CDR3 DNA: TGCGCCAGCAGCCAAGGCCCTCCTAGTTTAGCCAAAAACATTCAGTACTTC.

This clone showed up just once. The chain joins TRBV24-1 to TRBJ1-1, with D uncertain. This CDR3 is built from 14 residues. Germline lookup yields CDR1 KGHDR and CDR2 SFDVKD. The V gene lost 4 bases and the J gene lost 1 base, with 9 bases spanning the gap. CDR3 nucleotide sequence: TGTGCCACCAGTGACCAGACGGGGAACACTGAAGCTTTCTTT. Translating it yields CATSDQTGNTEAFF.

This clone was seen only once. The CDR3 DNA sequence: TGTGCCAGTAGACAACAGGGGAGCCTCGAGCAGTACTTC. It yields the protein CASRQQGSLEQYF. The chain uses TRBV19 and TRBJ2-7; TRBD1 matches 7 bases. The length of the CDR3 is 13 residues. Germline CDR1 and CDR2: LNHDA and SQIVND (reference sequence). Trimming took 6 bases from V and 6 from J; bases not matched to a gene: 8.

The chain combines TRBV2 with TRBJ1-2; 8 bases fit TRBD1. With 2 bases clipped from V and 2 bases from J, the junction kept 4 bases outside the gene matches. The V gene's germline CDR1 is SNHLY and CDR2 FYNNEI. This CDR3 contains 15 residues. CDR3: CASSELRGPNYGYTF. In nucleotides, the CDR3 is TGTGCCAGCAGTGAACTCAGGGGGCCAAACTATGGCTACACCTTC.

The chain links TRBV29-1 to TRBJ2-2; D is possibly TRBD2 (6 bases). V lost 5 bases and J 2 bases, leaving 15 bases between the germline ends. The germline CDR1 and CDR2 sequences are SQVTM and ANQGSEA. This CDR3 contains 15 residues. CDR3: CSVQRAGLNTGELFF. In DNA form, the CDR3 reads TGCAGCGTTCAGCGGGCTGGCCTCAACACCGGGGAGCTGTTTTTT.

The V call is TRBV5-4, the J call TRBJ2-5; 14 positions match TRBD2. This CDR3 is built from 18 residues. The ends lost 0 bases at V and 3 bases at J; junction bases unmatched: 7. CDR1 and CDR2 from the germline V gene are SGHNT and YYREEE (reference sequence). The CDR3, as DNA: TGTGCCAGCAGCTTGGGAGGGACTAGCGGGAGAGGGGAAGAGACCCAGTACTTC. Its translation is CASSLGGTSGRGEETQYF. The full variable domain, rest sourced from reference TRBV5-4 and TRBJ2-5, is ETGVTQSPTHLIKTRGQQVTLRCSSQSGHNTVSWYQQALGQGPQFIFQYYREEENGRGNFPPRFSGLQFPNYSSELNVNALELDDSALYLCASSLGGTSGRGEETQYFGPGTRLLVL.

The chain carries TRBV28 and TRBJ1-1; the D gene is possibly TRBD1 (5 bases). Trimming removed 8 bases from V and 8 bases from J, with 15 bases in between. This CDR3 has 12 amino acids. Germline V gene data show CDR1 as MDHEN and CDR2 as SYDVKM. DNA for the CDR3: TGTGCCAGCGGTGGGGGGTTCACCGAAGCTTTCTTT. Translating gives CASGGGFTEAFF.

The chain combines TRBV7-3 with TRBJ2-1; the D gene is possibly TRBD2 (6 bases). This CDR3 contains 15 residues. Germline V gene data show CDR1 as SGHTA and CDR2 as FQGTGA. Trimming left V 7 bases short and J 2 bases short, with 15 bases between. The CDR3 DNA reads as TGTGCCAGCACCCCGGGACTCCGCCCCTACAATGAGCAGTTCTTC. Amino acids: CASTPGLRPYNEQFF.